A single sample gave rise to the 14 T cell receptor beta chains below, sequenced in a study of T-cell reconstitution after alpha-beta-depleted transplantation in children. Library preparation (for TCRbeta) was performed with unique molecular identifiers. TCRdb processed the PCR reads anew with MiXCR; each CDR3 protein has one entry. This table has roughly 340,000 distinct CDR3 sequences, around 15% appearing once. The sample in question was PBMCs, mostly from graft donor cells, obtained 360 days after TCRalphabeta/CD19-depleted stem cell transplant. The receptors stem from a male patient between 2 and 15 years old who had a stem cell transplant for acute lymphoblastic leukemia, so the T cells may come from the graft donor.

This clonotype appeared many times. V is TRBV12-3 or TRBV12-4 and J is TRBJ2-2; D unresolved. V lost 5 bases, J lost 6 bases, and 7 bases lay in between. This CDR3 is 12 amino acids long. In DNA, the CDR3 is TGTGCCAGCAGTCTGGTCCCCGGGGAGCTGTTTTTT. It encodes CASSLVPGELFF.

This clonotype was observed many times. The chain employs TRBV9 and TRBJ2-2; 13 bases line up with TRBD2. The CDR3 has 14 residues. With V trimmed by 4 bases and J by 7 bases, 1 base remained unmatched. Germline V gives CDR1 SGDLS, CDR2 YYNGEE. The CDR3 DNA reads as TGTGCCAGCAGCCGGACTAGCGGGAGCGGGGAGCTGTTTTTT. This sequence encodes CASSRTSGSGELFF.

This clonotype was picked up a small number of times. J is TRBJ2-1 and V is TRBV6-2 or TRBV6-3, with 8 bases matching TRBD2. The CDR3 has 16 amino acids. Germline V gene data show CDR1 as MNHEY and CDR2 as SVGEGT. V lost 4 bases, J lost 9 bases, and 14 bases stayed unmatched. The CDR3 DNA reads TGTGCCAGCAGTTCGACGCACAGCGGGAGATTGGGTGAGCAGTTCTTC. This sequence encodes CASSSTHSGRLGEQFF.

This clonotype occurred a few times. Here the CDR3 reads CASSQDRVSSEQYF. CDR3 bases: TGCGCCAGCAGCCAAGACAGGGTTAGTAGCGAGCAGTACTTC. The chain recombines TRBV4-3 with TRBJ2-7, with D perhaps matching TRBD1 (5 bases). Trimming removed 0 bases from V and 6 bases from J, with 12 bases in between. Per germline, CDR1 LGHNA and CDR2 YSLEER. The CDR3 spans 14 residues.

This clonotype was picked up a small number of times. The genes are TRBV27 and TRBJ1-2; a possible D gene is TRBD1 (6 bases). Per germline, CDR1 MNHEY and CDR2 SMNVEV (reference sequence). Trimming took off 6 bases at V and 1 base at J, with 15 bases between the two ends. The CDR3 is 15 amino acids. Here the CDR3 reads CASSWGATLNYGYTF. The CDR3 DNA follows: TGTGCCAGCAGCTGGGGGGCAACCCTTAACTATGGCTACACCTTC.

This clonotype has a handful of counts. The chain employs TRBV5-1 and TRBJ2-2, with D maybe TRBD1 (6 bases). This CDR3 has 16 residues. Germline values: CDR1 SGHRS, CDR2 YFSETQ. V was cut by 0 bases and J by 0 bases, with 9 bases left in between. DNA of the CDR3: TGCGCCAGCAGCTTGGATCCAGGGGCGAACACCGGGGAGCTGTTTTTT. The encoded protein is CASSLDPGANTGELFF. Full variable domain (remainder filled in from reference TRBV5-1 and TRBJ2-2): KAGVTQTPRYLIKTRGQQVTLSCSPISGHRSVSWYQQTPGQGLQFLFEYFSETQRNKGNFPGRFSGRQFSNSRSEMNVSTLELGDSALYLCASSLDPGANTGELFFGEGSRLTVL.

The chain uses TRBV21-1 and TRBJ2-1; the table gives TRBD1 as D, unverified against the DNA. TRBV21-1 is a known pseudogene. The CDR3 extends over 14 amino acids. The DNA of the CDR3 is TGTGCCAGCAGCAAAGAAAGGGGGCTCAATGAGCAGTTCTTC. Translating gives CASSKERGLNEQFF.

The sample holds a few counts of this clonotype. The chain recombines TRBV16 with TRBJ1-4, with a possible D match to TRBD1 (6 bases). The CDR3 is made up of 15 amino acids. The V and J ends lost 7 bases and 5 bases respectively, with 17 bases between them. The V gene's germline CDR1 is KGHSY and CDR2 FQNENV. CDR3 bases: TGTGCCAGCACCACGCAGGGGAAGAGGAATGAAAAACTGTTTTTT. It specifies CASTTQGKRNEKLFF.

This clonotype was observed a few times. This rearrangement joins TRBV29-1 to TRBJ2-3; TRBD1 agrees at 9 bases. This CDR3 spans 15 amino acids. Losses at the gene ends were 7 bases for V and 4 bases for J; bases not matched to a gene: 12. Germline V CDR1 and CDR2: SQVTM, ANQGSEA. In DNA, the CDR3 is TGCAGCGCCACAGGGGGCATGAAATTGGCAGATACGCAGTATTTT. Residues: CSATGGMKLADTQYF.

CDR3 sequence (DNA): TGCGCCAGCAGCCAAGATCCGGCAGGCCAATGGGTCCTAGCCAAAAACATTCAGTACTTC. This sequence encodes CASSQDPAGQWVLAKNIQYF. The chain couples TRBV4-1 to TRBJ2-4; D is unclear. Germline lookup yields CDR1 MGHRA and CDR2 YSYEKL. The CDR3 is 20 residues long. V lost 0 bases to trimming and J lost 0 bases, with 21 bases between them.

The CDR3 nucleotides read TGCGCCAGCAGCCAAGGCCTGGCAGGGAGAAACTCCTACGAGCAGTACTTC. Its protein product is CASSQGLAGRNSYEQYF. The chain recombines TRBV4-3 with TRBJ2-7; the D call may be TRBD1 or TRBD2 (5 bases each). Germline values: CDR1 LGHNA, CDR2 YSLEER. The CDR3 totals 17 residues. The V and J ends lost 1 base and 0 bases respectively, with 16 bases between them.

The sample holds many counts of this clonotype. This chain joins TRBV12-3 or TRBV12-4 and TRBJ1-4, with 7 bases fitting TRBD1. V gave up 5 bases and J gave up 11 bases; unmatched junction bases: 2. The CDR3 consists of 11 residues. CDR3 in amino acids: CASSPGQKLFF. The CDR3 nucleotides are TGTGCCAGCAGTCCGGGACAGAAACTGTTTTTT.

This clonotype has only a few counts. DNA of the CDR3: TGTGCCAGCAGCGTTGGGACCCGGGGAACAGGGGCCGATGAGCAGTTCTTC. This translates into CASSVGTRGTGADEQFF. V and J are TRBV9 and TRBJ2-1, with 7 bases fitting TRBD1. CDR1 and CDR2 from the germline V gene are SGDLS and YYNGEE. Trimming took 2 bases from V and 8 from J; bases not matched to a gene: 16. The CDR3 sequence is 17 residues long.

The CDR3 loop is CASSLRDIATGADTQYF. CDR3 sequence (DNA): TGTGCCAGCAGTTTACGGGACATTGCGACAGGGGCAGATACGCAGTATTTT. The chain is built from TRBV28 and TRBJ2-3, with TRBD1 identical over 8 bases. From germline, CDR1 is MDHEN and CDR2 SYDVKM. This CDR3 contains 17 residues. Trimming took 2 bases from V and 4 from J; bases not matched to a gene: 11.